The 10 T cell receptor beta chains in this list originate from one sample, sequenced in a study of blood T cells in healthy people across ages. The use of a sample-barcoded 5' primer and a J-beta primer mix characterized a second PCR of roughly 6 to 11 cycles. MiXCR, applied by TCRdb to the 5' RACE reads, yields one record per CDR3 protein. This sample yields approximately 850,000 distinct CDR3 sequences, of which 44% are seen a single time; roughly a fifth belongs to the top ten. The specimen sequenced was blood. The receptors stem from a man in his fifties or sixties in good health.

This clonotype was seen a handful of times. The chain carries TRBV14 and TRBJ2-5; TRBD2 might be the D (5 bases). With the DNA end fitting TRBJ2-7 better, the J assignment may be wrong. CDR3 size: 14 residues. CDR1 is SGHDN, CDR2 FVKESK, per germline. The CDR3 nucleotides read TGTGCCAGCAGCCAAAAGACCCGGGGAGACGAGCAGTACTTC. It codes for CASSQKTRGDEQYF.

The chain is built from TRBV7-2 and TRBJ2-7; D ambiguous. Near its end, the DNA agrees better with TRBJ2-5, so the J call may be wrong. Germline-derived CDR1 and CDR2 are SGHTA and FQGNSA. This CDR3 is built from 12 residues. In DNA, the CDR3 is TGTGCCAGCAGCTGGGTGGGAGAGACCCAGTACTTC. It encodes CASSWVGETQYF.

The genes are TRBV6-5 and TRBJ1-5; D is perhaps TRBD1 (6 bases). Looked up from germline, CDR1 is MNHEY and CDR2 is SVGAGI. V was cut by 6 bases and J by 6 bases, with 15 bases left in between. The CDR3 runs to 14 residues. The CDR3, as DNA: TGTGCCAGCAGAGGCGGCCAGGGGAGTCAGCCCCAGCATTTT. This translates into CASRGGQGSQPQHF.

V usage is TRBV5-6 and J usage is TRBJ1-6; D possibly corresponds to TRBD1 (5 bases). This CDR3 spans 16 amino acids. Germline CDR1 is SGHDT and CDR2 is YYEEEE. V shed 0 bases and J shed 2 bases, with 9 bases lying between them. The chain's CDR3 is CASSLAGRTYNSPLHF. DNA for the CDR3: TGTGCCAGCAGCTTGGCAGGGAGGACCTATAATTCACCCCTCCACTTT.

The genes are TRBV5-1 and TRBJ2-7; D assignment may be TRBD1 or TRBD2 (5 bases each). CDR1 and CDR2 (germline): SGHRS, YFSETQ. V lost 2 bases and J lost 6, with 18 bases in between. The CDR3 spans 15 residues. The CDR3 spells CASSLNGAFRGEQYF. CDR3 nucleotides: TGCGCCAGCAGCTTAAACGGGGCGTTCCGGGGCGAGCAGTACTTC. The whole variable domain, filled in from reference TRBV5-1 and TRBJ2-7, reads KAGVTQTPRYLIKTRGQQVTLSCSPISGHRSVSWYQQTPGQGLQFLFEYFSETQRNKGNFPGRFSGRQFSNSRSEMNVSTLELGDSALYLCASSLNGAFRGEQYFGPGTRLTVT.

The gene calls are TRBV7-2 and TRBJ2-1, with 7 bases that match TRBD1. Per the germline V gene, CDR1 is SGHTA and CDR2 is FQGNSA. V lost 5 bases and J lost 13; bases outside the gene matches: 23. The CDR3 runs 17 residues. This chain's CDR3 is CASSPTGGAGGQETQFF. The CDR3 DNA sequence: TGTGCCAGCAGCCCCACCGGTGGGGCAGGGGGACAAGAGACCCAGTTCTTC. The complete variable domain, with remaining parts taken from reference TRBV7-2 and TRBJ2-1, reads GAGVSQSPSNKVTEKGKDVELRCDPISGHTALYWYRQSLGQGLEFLIYFQGNSAPDKSGLPSDRFSAERTGGSVSTLTIQRTQQEDSAVYLCASSPTGGAGGQETQFFGPGTRLTVL.

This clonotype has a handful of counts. Here the CDR3 DNA reads TGTGCCAGCAGGTATAGGACTAGCGGGGGGAGCTCCTACAATGAGCAGTTCTTC. Protein: CASRYRTSGGSSYNEQFF. V usage is TRBV11-1 and J usage is TRBJ2-1; 14 bases align to TRBD2. The CDR3 consists of 18 residues. V shed 6 bases, J shed 0 bases, and the junction held 7 bases outside the gene matches. Germline lookup yields CDR1 SGHAT and CDR2 FQDESV (reference sequence).

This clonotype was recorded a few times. As DNA, the CDR3 is TGTGCCACCAGCAGTCCTCACAATGAGCAGTTCTTC. Translated, it gives CATSSPHNEQFF. The chain has TRBV15 and TRBJ2-1, with unresolved D. V lost 3 bases and J 5 bases, leaving 5 bases between the germline ends. This CDR3 has 12 amino acids. Looked up from germline, CDR1 is LNHNV and CDR2 is YYDKDF (reference sequence).

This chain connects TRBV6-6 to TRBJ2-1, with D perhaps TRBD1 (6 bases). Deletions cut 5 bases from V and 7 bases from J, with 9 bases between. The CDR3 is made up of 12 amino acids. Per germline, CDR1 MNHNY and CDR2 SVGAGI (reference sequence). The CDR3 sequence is CASSNRVNEQFF. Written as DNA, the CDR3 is TGTGCCAGCAGTAACAGGGTTAATGAGCAGTTCTTC.

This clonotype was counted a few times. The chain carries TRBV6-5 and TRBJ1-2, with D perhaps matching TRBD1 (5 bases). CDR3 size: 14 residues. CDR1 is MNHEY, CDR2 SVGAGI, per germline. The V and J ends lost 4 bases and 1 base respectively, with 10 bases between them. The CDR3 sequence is CASSLGGNNYGYTF. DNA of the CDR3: TGTGCCAGCAGTTTGGGGGGAAATAACTATGGCTACACCTTC.